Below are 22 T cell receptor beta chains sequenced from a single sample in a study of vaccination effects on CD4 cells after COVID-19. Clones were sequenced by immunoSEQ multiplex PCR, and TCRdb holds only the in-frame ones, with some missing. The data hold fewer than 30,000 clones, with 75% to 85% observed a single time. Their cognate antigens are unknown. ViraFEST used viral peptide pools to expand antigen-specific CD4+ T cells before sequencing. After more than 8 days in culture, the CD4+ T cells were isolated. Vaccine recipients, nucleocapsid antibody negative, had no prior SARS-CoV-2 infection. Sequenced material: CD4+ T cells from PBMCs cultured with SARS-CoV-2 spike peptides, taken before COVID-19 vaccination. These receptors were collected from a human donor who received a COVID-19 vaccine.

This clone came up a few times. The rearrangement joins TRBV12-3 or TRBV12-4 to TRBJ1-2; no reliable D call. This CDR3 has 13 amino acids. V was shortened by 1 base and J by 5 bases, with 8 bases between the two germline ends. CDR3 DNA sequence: TGTGCCAGCAGTTTAGGCGCGGGGTATGGCTACACCTTC. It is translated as CASSLGAGYGYTF.

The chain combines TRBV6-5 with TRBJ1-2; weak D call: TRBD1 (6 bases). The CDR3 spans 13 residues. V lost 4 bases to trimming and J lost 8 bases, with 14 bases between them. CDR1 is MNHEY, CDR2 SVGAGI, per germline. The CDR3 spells CASSSPQGNGYTF. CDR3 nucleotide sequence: TGTGCCAGCAGTTCCCCACAGGGTAACGGCTACACCTTC.

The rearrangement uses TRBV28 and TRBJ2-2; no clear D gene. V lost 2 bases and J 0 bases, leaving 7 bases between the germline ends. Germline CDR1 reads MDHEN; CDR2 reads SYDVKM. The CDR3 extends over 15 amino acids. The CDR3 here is CASSLAGANTGELFF. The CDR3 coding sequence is TGTGCCAGCAGTTTAGCAGGAGCGAACACCGGGGAGCTGTTTTTT.

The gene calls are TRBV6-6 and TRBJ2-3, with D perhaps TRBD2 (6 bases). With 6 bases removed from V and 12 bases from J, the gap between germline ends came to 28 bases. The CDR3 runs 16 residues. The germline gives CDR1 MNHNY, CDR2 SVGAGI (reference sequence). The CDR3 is CASREGFTQEVDCQYF. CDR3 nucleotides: TGTGCCAGCAGGGAGGGTTTTACCCAAGAGGTCGACTGTCAGTATTTT.

The CDR3 bases are TGTGCCAGTAGTGAGACAGGGATCTCTGGAAACACCATATATTTT. Its translation is CASSETGISGNTIYF. The chain is built from TRBV19 and TRBJ1-3; 7 bases agree with TRBD1. V was pared by 5 bases and J by 0 bases, with 4 bases of the junction left unmatched. The CDR3 spans 15 residues. From germline, CDR1 is LNHDA and CDR2 SQIVND (reference sequence).

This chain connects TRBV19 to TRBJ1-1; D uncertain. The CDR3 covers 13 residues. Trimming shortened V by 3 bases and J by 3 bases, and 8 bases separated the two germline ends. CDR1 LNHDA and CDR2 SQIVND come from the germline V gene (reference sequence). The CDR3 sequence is CASSIGSYTEAFF. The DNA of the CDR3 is TGTGCCAGTAGTATTGGAAGTTACACTGAAGCTTTCTTT.

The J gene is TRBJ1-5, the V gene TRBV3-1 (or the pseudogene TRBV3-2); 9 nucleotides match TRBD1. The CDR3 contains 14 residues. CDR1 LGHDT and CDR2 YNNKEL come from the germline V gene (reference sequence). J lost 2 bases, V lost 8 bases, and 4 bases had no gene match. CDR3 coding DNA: TGTGCCAGCGGGACAGGGTCGGGCAATCAGCCCCAGCATTTT. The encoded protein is CASGTGSGNQPQHF.

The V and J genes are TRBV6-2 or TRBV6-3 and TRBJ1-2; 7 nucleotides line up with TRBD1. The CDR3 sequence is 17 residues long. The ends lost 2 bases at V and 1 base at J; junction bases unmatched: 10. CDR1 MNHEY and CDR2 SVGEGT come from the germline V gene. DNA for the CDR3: TGTGCCAGCAGTTACCCTCGGACAGGCTGGTATAACTATGGCTACACCTTC. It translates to CASSYPRTGWYNYGYTF.

In DNA, the CDR3 is TGTGCCAGCAGTGCCCGGACAGCCGTGAGGGGCTACACCTTC. Translated: CASSARTAVRGYTF. The V and J genes are TRBV2 and TRBJ1-2, with D tentatively TRBD1 (6 bases). This CDR3 spans 14 amino acids. V was shortened by 4 bases and J by 8 bases, with 17 bases between the two germline ends. The germline gives CDR1 SNHLY, CDR2 FYNNEI.

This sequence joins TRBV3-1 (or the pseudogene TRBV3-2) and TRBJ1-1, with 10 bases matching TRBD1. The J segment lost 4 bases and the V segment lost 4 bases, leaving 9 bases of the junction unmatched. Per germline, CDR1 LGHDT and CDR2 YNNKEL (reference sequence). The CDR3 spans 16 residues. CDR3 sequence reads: CASSRTPGTGATEAFF. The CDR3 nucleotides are TGTGCCAGCAGCCGTACCCCCGGGACAGGGGCCACTGAAGCTTTCTTT.

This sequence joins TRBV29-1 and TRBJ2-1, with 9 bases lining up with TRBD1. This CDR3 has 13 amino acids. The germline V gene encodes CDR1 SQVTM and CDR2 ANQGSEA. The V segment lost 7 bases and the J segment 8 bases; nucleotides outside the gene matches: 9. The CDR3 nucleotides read TGCAGCGCTACCAAAACAGGGGGCTATGAGCAGTTCTTC. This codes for CSATKTGGYEQFF.

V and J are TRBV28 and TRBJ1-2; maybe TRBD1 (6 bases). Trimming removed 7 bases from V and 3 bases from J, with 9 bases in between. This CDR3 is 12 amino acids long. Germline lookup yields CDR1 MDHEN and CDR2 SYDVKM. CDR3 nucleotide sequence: TGTGCCAGCAATGCAGGGGACTATGGCTACACCTTC. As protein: CASNAGDYGYTF.

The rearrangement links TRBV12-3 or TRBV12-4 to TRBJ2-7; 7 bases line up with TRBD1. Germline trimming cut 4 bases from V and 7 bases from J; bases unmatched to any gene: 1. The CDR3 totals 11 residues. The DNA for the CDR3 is TGTGCCAGCAGTTCGGGACAGGAGCAGTACTTC. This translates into CASSSGQEQYF.

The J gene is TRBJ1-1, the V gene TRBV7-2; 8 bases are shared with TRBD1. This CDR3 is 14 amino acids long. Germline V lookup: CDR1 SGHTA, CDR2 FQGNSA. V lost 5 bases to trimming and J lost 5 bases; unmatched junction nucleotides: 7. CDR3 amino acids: CASSPDRGLTEAFF. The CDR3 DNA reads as TGTGCCAGCAGCCCTGACAGGGGCCTGACTGAAGCTTTCTTT.

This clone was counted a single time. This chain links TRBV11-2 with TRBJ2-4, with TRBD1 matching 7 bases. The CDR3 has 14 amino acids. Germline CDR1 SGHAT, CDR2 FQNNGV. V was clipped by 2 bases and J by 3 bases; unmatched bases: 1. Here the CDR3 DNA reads TGTGCCAGCAGCTTAAGGGACAGCAAAAACATTCAGTACTTC. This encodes CASSLRDSKNIQYF.

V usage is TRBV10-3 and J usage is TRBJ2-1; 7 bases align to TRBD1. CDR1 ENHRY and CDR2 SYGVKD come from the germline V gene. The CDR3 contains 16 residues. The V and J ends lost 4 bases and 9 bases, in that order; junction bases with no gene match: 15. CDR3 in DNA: TGTGCCATCAGTGGACAGGGTATGGGGGCCGGAGGTGAGCAGTTCTTC. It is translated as CAISGQGMGAGGEQFF.

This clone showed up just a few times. The CDR3, as DNA: TGTGCCAGTAGTACCCGGACAGGGGACTACACCGGGGAGCTGTTTTTT. This translates into CASSTRTGDYTGELFF. V usage is TRBV19 and J usage is TRBJ2-2; TRBD1 agrees at 9 bases. Unmatched junction bases numbered 6, after V lost 4 bases and J lost 3 bases. The CDR3 contains 16 residues. Germline CDR1 and CDR2: LNHDA and SQIVND (reference sequence).

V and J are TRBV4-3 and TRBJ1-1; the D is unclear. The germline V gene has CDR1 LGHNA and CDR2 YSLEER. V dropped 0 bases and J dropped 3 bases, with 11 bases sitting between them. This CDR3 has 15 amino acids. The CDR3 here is CASSQDTKGDTEAFF. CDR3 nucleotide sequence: TGCGCCAGCAGCCAAGATACGAAGGGAGACACTGAAGCTTTCTTT.

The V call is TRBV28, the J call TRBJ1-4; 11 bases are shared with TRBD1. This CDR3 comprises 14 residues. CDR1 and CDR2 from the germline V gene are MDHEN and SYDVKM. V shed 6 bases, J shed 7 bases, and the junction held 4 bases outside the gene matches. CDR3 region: CASRRTGGTEKLFF. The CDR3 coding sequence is TGTGCCAGCAGGAGGACAGGGGGCACTGAAAAACTGTTTTTT.

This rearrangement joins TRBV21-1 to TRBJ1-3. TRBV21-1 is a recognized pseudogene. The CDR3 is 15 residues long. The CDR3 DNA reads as TGTGCCAGCAGCAAATGGCGGGACACCGGAAACACCATATATTTT. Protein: CASSKWRDTGNTIYF.

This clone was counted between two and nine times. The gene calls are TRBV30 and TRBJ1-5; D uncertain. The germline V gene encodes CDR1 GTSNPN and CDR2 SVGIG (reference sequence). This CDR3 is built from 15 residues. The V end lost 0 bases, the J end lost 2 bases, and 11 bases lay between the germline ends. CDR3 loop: CAWSVRGVGNQPQHF. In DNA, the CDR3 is TGTGCCTGGAGTGTACGGGGAGTCGGCAATCAGCCCCAGCATTTT. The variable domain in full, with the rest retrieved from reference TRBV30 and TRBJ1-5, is SQTIHQWPATLVQPVGSPLSLECTVEGTSNPNLYWYRQAAGRGLQLLFYSVGIGQISSEVPQNLSASRPQDRQFILSSKKLLLSDSGFYLCAWSVRGVGNQPQHFGDGTRLSIL.

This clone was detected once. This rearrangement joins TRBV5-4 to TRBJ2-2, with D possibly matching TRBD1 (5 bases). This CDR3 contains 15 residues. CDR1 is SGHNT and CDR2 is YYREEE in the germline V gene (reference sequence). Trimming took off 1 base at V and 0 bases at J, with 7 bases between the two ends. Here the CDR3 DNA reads TGTGCCAGCAGCTTGTTCAGGGCGAACACCGGGGAGCTGTTTTTT. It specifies CASSLFRANTGELFF.